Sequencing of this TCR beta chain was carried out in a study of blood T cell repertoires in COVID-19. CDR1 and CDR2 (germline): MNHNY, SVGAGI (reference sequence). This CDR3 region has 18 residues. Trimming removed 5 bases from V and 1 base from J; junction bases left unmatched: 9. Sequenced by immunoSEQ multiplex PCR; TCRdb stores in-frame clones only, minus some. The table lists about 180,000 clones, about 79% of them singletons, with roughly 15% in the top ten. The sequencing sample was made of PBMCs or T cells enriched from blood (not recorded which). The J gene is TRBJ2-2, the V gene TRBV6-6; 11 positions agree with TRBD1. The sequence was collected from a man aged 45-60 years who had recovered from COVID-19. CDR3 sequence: CASSRDRGAEWNTGELFF. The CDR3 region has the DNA TGTGCCAGCAGTCGGGACAGGGGGGCGGAGTGGAACACCGGGGAGCTGTTTTTT.